The TCR beta chain described here comes from a study of blood T cell repertoires in COVID-19. The CDR3 contains 17 residues. The V gene's germline CDR1 is MGHRA and CDR2 YSYEKL. The V end lost 0 bases, the J end lost 4 bases, and 19 bases lay between the germline ends. Data came from immunoSEQ multiplex PCR; TCRdb stores just in-frame clones and leaves some out. The sample includes 450,000 to 600,000 clones, roughly 87% seen only once; the top ten take roughly 0.7%. The chain links TRBV4-1 to TRBJ2-7; TRBD2 is a possible D gene (6 bases). Sequencing was carried out using PBMCs or T cells enriched from blood (not recorded which). The receptor's source is a woman younger than 35 who had recovered from COVID-19. The CDR3 nucleotides read TGCGCCAGCAGCCAAGACTGGGGGTCGGGGGAGTGGTACGAGCAGTACTTC. This codes for CASSQDWGSGEWYEQYF.